This TCR beta chain was observed in a study of blood T cell repertoires in COVID-19. Participants were aged about 18 to 100 years from approximately 23 US areas. Participants had their cohort set by participant-reported clinical history. The CDR3 is made up of 17 amino acids. Germline V gives CDR1 MDHEN, CDR2 SYDVKM. Germline trimming cut 6 bases from V and 7 bases from J; bases unmatched to any gene: 13. This clone has a single count. Assay: immunoSEQ multiplex PCR; the TCRdb copy retains only in-frame clones and omits some. The sample shows 250,000 to 300,000 clones, more than 75% of them seen only once.

Sequencing input: PBMCs or T cells enriched from blood (not recorded which). The V and J genes are TRBV28 and TRBJ1-5; 12 bases line up with TRBD1. This sequence was found in a woman aged 40 to 50 with acute COVID-19. The CDR3 region has the DNA TGTGCCAGCAGGGGGGAACTCGGGACAGGGGGCAGACAGCCCCAGCATTTT. This sequence encodes CASRGELGTGGRQPQHF. Based on the CDR3 plus reference TRBV28 and TRBJ1-5, the full variable domain is DVKVTQSSRYLVKRTGEKVFLECVQDMDHENMFWYRQDPGLGLRLIYFSYDVKMKEKGDIPEGYSVSREKKERFSLILESASTNQTSMYLCASRGELGTGGRQPQHFGDGTRLSIL.